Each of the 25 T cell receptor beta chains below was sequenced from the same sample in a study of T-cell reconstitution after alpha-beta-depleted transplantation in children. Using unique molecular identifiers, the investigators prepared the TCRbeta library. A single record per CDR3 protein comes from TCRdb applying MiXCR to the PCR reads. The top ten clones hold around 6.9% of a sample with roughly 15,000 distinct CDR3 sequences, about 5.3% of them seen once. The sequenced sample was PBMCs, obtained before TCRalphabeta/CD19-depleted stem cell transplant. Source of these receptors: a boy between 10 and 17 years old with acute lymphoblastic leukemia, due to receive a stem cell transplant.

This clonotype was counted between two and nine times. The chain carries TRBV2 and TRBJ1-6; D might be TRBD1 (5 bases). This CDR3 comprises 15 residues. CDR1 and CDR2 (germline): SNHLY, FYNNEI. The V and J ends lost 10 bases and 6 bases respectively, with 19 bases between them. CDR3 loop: CAKRGVLGFNSPLHF. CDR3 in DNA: TGTGCCAAACGGGGCGTCCTGGGATTTAATTCACCCCTCCACTTT.

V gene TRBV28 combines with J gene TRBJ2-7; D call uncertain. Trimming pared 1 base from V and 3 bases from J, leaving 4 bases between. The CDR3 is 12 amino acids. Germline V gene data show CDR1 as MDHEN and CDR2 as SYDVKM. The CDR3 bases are TGTGCCAGCAGTTTATTTGTCTACGAGCAGTACTTC. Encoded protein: CASSLFVYEQYF. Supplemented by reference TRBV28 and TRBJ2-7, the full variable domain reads DVKVTQSSRYLVKRTGEKVFLECVQDMDHENMFWYRQDPGLGLRLIYFSYDVKMKEKGDIPEGYSVSREKKERFSLILESASTNQTSMYLCASSLFVYEQYFGPGTRLTVT.

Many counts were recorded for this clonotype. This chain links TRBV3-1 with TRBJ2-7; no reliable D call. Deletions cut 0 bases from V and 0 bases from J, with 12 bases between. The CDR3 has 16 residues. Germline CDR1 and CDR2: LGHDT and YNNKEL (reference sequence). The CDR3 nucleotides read TGTGCCAGCAGCCAAGATAGGGCAAGAAGCTCCTACGAGCAGTACTTC. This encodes CASSQDRARSSYEQYF.

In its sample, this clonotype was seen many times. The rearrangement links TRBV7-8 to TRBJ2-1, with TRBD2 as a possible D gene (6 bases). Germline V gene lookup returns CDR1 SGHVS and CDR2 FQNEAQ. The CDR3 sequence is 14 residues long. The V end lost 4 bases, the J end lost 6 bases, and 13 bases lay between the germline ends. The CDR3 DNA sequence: TGTGCCAGCAGCTCCCCGGACGGGGGCAATGAGCAGTTCTTC. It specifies CASSSPDGGNEQFF.

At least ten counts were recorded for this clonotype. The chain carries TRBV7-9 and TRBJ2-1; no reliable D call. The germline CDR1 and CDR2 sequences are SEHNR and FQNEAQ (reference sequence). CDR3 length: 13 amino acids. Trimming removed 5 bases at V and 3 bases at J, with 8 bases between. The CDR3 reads CASSLTDYNEQFF. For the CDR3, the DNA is TGTGCCAGCAGCCTAACGGACTACAATGAGCAGTTCTTC.

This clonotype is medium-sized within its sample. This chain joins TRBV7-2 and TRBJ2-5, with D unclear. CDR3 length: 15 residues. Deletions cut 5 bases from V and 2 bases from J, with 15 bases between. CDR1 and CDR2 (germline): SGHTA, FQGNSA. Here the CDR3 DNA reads TGTGCCAGCAGCCGACGGTGGCCAGAACAAGAGACCCAGTACTTC. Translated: CASSRRWPEQETQYF.

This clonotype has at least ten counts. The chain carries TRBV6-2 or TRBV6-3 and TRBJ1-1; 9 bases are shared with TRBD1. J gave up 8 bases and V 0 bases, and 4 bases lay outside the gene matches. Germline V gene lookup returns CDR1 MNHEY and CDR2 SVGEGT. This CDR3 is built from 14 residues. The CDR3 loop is CASSYSDRGFEAFF. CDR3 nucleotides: TGTGCCAGCAGTTACTCGGACAGGGGATTCGAAGCTTTCTTT.

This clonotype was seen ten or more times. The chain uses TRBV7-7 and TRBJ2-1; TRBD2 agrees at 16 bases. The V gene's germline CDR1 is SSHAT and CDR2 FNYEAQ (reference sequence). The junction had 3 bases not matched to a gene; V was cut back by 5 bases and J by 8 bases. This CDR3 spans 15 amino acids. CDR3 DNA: TGTGCCAGCAGCCCGGGACTAGCGGGGGGGGATGAGCAGTTCTTC. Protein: CASSPGLAGGDEQFF.

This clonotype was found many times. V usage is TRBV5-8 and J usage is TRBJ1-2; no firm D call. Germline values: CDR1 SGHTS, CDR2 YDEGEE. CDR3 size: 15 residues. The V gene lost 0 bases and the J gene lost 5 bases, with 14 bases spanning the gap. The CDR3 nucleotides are TGTGCCAGCAGCTTGGAAGTATTTGGGCCTTATGGCTACACCTTC. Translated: CASSLEVFGPYGYTF.

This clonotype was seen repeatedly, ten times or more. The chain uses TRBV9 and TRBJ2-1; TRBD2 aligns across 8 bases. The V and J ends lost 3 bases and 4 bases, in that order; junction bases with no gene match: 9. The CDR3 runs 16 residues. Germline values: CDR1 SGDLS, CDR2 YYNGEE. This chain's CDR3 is CASSAVAGLGYNEQFF. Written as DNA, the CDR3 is TGTGCCAGCAGCGCTGTAGCGGGGTTGGGATACAATGAGCAGTTCTTC.

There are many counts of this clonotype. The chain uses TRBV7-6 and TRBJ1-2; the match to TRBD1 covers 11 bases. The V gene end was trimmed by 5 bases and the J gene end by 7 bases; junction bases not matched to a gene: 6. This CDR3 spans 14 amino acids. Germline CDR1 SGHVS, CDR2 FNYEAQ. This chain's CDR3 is CASSQGQGARGYTF. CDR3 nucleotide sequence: TGTGCCAGCAGCCAAGGACAGGGGGCGCGTGGCTACACCTTC.

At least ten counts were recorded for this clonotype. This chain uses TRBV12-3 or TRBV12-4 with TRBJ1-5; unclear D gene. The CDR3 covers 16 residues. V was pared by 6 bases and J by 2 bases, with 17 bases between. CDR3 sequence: CASSRSTRVGNQPQHF. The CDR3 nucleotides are TGTGCCAGCAGCCGGAGTACGCGGGTAGGCAATCAGCCCCAGCATTTT.

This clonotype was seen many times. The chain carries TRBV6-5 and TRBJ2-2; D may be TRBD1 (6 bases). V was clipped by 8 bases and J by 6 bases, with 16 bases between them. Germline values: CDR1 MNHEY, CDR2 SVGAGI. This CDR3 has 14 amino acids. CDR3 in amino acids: CASPDSLVAGELFF. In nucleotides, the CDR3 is TGTGCCAGCCCGGACAGTCTGGTAGCCGGGGAGCTGTTTTTT.

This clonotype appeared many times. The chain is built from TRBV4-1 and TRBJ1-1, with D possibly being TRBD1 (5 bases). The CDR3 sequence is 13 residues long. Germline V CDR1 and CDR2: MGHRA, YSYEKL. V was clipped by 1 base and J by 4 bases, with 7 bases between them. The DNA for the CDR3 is TGCGCCAGCAGCCAAGGAAGGGGCACTGAAGCTTTCTTT. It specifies CASSQGRGTEAFF.

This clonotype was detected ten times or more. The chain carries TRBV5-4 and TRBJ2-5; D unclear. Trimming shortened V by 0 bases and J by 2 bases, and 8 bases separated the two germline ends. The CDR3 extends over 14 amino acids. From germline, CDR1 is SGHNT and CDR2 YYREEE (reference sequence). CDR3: CASSLDGKQETQYF. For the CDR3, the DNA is TGTGCCAGCAGCTTGGATGGAAAACAAGAGACCCAGTACTTC.

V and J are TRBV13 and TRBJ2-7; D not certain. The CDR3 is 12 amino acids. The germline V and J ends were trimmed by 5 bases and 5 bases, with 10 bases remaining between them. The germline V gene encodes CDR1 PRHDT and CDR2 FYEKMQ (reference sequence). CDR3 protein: CASSPGSHEQYF. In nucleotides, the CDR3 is TGTGCCAGCAGCCCTGGGTCCCACGAGCAGTACTTC.

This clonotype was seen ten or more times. CDR3 nucleotides: TGTGCCAGCAGTGAATGGGAGGCGGCTAGCAATCAGCCCCAGCATTTT. It is translated as CASSEWEAASNQPQHF. The chain is built from TRBV6-1 and TRBJ1-5, with no clear D. The V end was cut by 2 bases, the J end by 0 bases, with 11 bases between. Germline CDR1 and CDR2: MNHNS and SASEGT. The CDR3 consists of 16 residues.

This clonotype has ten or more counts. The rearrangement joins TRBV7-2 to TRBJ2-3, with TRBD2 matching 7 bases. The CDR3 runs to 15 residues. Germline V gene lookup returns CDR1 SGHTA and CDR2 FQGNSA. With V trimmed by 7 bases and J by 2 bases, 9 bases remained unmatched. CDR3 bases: TGTGCCAGCATCGATTGGGGGGGGTACACAGATACGCAGTATTTT. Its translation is CASIDWGGYTDTQYF. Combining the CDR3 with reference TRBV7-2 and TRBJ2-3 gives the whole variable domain GAGVSQSPSNKVTEKGKDVELRCDPISGHTALYWYRQSLGQGLEFLIYFQGNSAPDKSGLPSDRFSAERTGGSVSTLTIQRTQQEDSAVYLCASIDWGGYTDTQYFGPGTRLTVL.

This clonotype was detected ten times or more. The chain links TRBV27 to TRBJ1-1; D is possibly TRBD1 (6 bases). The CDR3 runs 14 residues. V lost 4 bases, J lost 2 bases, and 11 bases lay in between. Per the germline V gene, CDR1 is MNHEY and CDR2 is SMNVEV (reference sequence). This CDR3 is CASSSWTANTEAFF. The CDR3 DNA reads TGTGCCAGCAGTTCTTGGACAGCCAACACTGAAGCTTTCTTT.

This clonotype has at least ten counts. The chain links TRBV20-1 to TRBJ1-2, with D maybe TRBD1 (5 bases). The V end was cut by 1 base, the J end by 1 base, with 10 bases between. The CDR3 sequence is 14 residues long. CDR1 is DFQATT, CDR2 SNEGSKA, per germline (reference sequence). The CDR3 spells CSARGGSHNYGYTF. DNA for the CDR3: TGCAGTGCTAGAGGGGGCTCGCATAACTATGGCTACACCTTC.

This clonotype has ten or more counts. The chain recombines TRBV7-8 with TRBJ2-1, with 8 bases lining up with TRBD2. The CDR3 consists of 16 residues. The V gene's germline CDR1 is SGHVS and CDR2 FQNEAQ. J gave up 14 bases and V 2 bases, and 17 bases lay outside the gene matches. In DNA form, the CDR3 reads TGTGCCAGCAGCTTAAAGGAGACTAGCGAGTGGATTAAGAAGTTCTTC. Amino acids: CASSLKETSEWIKKFF.

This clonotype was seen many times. In nucleotides, the CDR3 is TGTGCCAGCAGCCTAGGACAACCCGGGGAGCTGTTTTTT. As protein: CASSLGQPGELFF. The chain links TRBV3-1 to TRBJ2-2; the D gene is possibly TRBD1 (5 bases). Trimming shortened V by 4 bases and J by 6 bases, and 9 bases separated the two germline ends. CDR1 is LGHDT and CDR2 is YNNKEL in the germline V gene (reference sequence). The CDR3 has 13 amino acids.

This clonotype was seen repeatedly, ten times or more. The CDR3 here is CASSVRIGELFF. DNA for the CDR3: TGTGCCAGCAGCGTCCGTATCGGGGAGCTGTTTTTT. V gene TRBV14 combines with J gene TRBJ2-2; D is undetermined. V lost 5 bases, J lost 7 bases, and 8 bases lay in between. CDR1 is SGHDN and CDR2 is FVKESK in the germline V gene. There are 12 residues in the CDR3.

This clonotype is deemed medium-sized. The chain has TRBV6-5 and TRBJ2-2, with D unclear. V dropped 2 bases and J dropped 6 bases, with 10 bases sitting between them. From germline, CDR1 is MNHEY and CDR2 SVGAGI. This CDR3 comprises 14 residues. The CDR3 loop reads CASSYLTRPGELFF. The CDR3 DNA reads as TGTGCCAGCAGTTACCTTACTCGGCCCGGGGAGCTGTTTTTT.

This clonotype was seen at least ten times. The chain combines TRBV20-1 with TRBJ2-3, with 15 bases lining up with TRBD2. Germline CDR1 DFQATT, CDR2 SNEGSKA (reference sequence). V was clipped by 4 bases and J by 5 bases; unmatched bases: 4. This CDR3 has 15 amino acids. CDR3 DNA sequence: TGCAGTGCTAAGGGACTAGCGGGGGGTCTAGATACGCAGTATTTT. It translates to CSAKGLAGGLDTQYF.